This is a list of T cell receptor beta chains from one sample in a study of OX40 agonist ivuxolimab in advanced cancers. Produced via immunoSEQ multiplex PCR; TCRdb's table is partial and in-frame only. The sample consists of about 58,000 clones, around nine tenths of them appearing once. The sample was CD4+ or CD8+ T cells sorted from blood, taken in a trial of the OX40 agonist ivuxolimab. All receptors derive from an adult with an advanced solid tumor such as melanoma, head and neck, liver or kidney cancer. Both conserved end residues are part of each CDR3. A D gene is named only where the DNA matches it firmly. Clone sizes are given selectively: once, few, many, or a class where the clone is expanded.

V: TRBV21-1; D: NA; size: NA; J: TRBJ1-5; CDR3: CASSKVSGSRCNQPQHF; DNA: TGTGCCAGCAGCAAAGTTTCGGGGTCGCGGTGCAATCAGCCCCAGCATTTT
V: TRBV5-1; D: NA; size: NA; J: TRBJ2-4; CDR3: CASSLEGGVLAKNIQYF; DNA: TGCGCCAGCAGCTTGGAGGGGGGCGTCTTAGCCAAAAACATTCAGTACTTC
V: TRBV29-1; D: NA; size: NA; J: TRBJ1-1; CDR3: CSVLPQDGNTEAFF; DNA: TGCAGCGTTTTGCCCCAGGACGGCAACACTGAAGCTTTCTTT
V: TRBV6-5; D: TRBD1; size: NA; J: TRBJ2-7; CDR3: CASTVRDRPSYEQYF; DNA: TGTGCCAGCACCGTCCGGGACAGGCCATCCTACGAGCAGTACTTC
V: TRBV14; D: TRBD1; size: NA; J: TRBJ1-1; CDR3: CASSGQGVSTEAFF; DNA: TGTGCCAGCAGCGGACAGGGGGTTAGCACTGAAGCTTTCTTT
V: TRBV4-2; D: TRBD2; size: few; J: TRBJ2-3; CDR3: CASSQVAGEEGDTQYF; DNA: TGTGCCAGCAGCCAAGTAGCGGGAGAGGAAGGAGATACGCAGTATTTT
V: TRBV11-2; D: TRBD2; size: NA; J: TRBJ2-5; CDR3: CASSLSRAGLEQYF; DNA: TGTGCCAGCAGCTTATCTAGAGCGGGATTAGAGCAGTACTTC
V: TRBV4-1; D: NA; size: NA; J: TRBJ1-2; CDR3: CASSQDPGLRVGYTF; DNA: TGCGCCAGCAGCCAAGATCCCGGACTTCGGGTCGGCTACACCTTC
V: TRBV11-3; D: TRBD1; size: NA; J: TRBJ1-5; CDR3: CASSLERRQGDQPQHF; DNA: TGTGCCAGCAGCTTAGAGAGGCGACAGGGGGATCAGCCCCAGCATTTT
V: TRBV9; D: NA; size: NA; J: TRBJ2-7; CDR3: CASSVRAGPSYEQYF; DNA: TGTGCCAGCAGCGTTCGGGCGGGCCCCTCCTACGAGCAGTACTTC
V: TRBV28; D: NA; size: NA; J: TRBJ1-2; CDR3: CASARQEGYTF; DNA: TGTGCCAGCGCGCGACAGGAGGGCTACACCTTC
V: TRBV30; D: NA; size: once; J: TRBJ1-1; CDR3: CAWSGRTWGTEAFF; DNA: TGTGCCTGGTCGGGACGGACATGGGGCACTGAAGCTTTCTTT
V: TRBV5-1; D: TRBD1; size: once; J: TRBJ1-2; CDR3: CASSLGQGAGGYTF; DNA: TGCGCCAGCAGCTTAGGACAGGGGGCTGGTGGCTACACCTTC
V: TRBV5-6; D: NA; size: NA; J: TRBJ1-5; CDR3: CASSRFSRSDQDQPQHF; DNA: TGTGCCAGCAGCCGATTCTCCCGATCCGATCAGGATCAGCCCCAGCATTTT
V: TRBV28; D: NA; size: NA; J: TRBJ2-5; CDR3: CASSLWGTAGTQYF; DNA: TGTGCCAGCAGTTTATGGGGGACCGCCGGGACCCAGTACTTC
V: TRBV6-1; D: NA; size: NA; J: TRBJ1-3; CDR3: CASISSANSGNTIYF; DNA: TGTGCCAGCATTAGTTCGGCAAACTCTGGAAACACCATATATTTT
V: TRBV19; D: NA; size: NA; J: TRBJ1-3; CDR3: CASSKERGNTIYF; DNA: TGTGCCAGTAGTAAGGAACGGGGAAACACCATATATTTT
V: TRBV5-6; D: NA; size: NA; J: TRBJ2-7; CDR3: CASSSWVEQYF; DNA: TGTGCCAGCAGCTCATGGGTCGAGCAGTACTTC
V: TRBV6-1; D: TRBD2; size: NA; J: TRBJ2-4; CDR3: CASALGGSAKNIQYF; DNA: TGTGCCAGTGCCTTGGGAGGGAGCGCCAAAAACATTCAGTACTTC
V: TRBV7-9; D: NA; size: NA; J: TRBJ1-6; CDR3: CASSLAGGDSPLHF; DNA: TGTGCCAGCAGCTTAGCAGGCGGTGATTCACCCCTCCACTTT
V: TRBV19; D: TRBD2; size: NA; J: TRBJ2-1; CDR3: CASSPTSGILNEQFF; DNA: TGTGCCAGTAGTCCCACTAGCGGGATCCTCAATGAGCAGTTCTTC
V: TRBV14; D: TRBD1; size: NA; J: TRBJ2-2; CDR3: CASSRRTGAGELFF; DNA: TGTGCCAGCAGCAGGCGGACAGGGGCCGGGGAGCTGTTTTTT
V: TRBV2; D: NA; size: NA; J: TRBJ2-5; CDR3: CASRDQPVGSLETQYF; DNA: TGTGCCAGCCGGGATCAACCAGTAGGGAGTTTGGAGACCCAGTACTTC
V: TRBV18; D: NA; size: once; J: TRBJ1-4; CDR3: CASSPGATNEKLFF; DNA: TGTGCCAGCTCACCCGGCGCAACTAATGAAAAACTGTTTTTT
V: TRBV19; D: NA; size: NA; J: TRBJ1-2; CDR3: CASSITGNYGYTF; DNA: TGTGCCAGTAGTATAACAGGGAACTATGGCTACACCTTC
V: TRBV6-5; D: NA; size: NA; J: TRBJ1-5; CDR3: CASSSYRDGNQPQHF; DNA: TGTGCCAGCAGTTCCTACAGGGATGGCAATCAGCCCCAGCATTTT
V: TRBV28; D: NA; size: NA; J: TRBJ1-2; CDR3: CASSLDDRPLYSYTF; DNA: TGTGCCAGCAGTTTAGACGACCGCCCCCTCTATAGCTACACCTTC
V: TRBV29-1; D: TRBD2; size: NA; J: TRBJ2-3; CDR3: CSVGLAGDVADTQYF; DNA: TGCAGCGTCGGACTAGCGGGAGATGTAGCAGATACGCAGTATTTT
V: TRBV29-1; D: TRBD1; size: NA; J: TRBJ2-3; CDR3: CSVRGGQGPDTQYF; DNA: TGCAGCGTAAGAGGGGGACAGGGCCCAGATACGCAGTATTTT
V: TRBV7-3; D: NA; size: NA; J: TRBJ2-1; CDR3: CASSLIGTSLREQFF; DNA: TGTGCCAGCAGCTTAATAGGGACGTCCCTTAGGGAGCAGTTCTTC
V: TRBV7-9; D: NA; size: NA; J: TRBJ2-1; CDR3: CASSFVSGENEQFF; DNA: TGTGCCAGCAGCTTTGTGTCGGGGGAGAATGAGCAGTTCTTC
V: TRBV11-3; D: TRBD2; size: NA; J: TRBJ2-1; CDR3: CASSPGTSGSGEQFF; DNA: TGTGCCAGCAGCCCCGGGACTAGCGGGAGTGGTGAGCAGTTCTTC
V: TRBV11-1; D: TRBD1; size: NA; J: TRBJ1-5; CDR3: CASSFQGASVGNQPQHF; DNA: TGTGCCAGCAGCTTTCAGGGGGCCAGTGTAGGCAATCAGCCCCAGCATTTT
V: TRBV7-3; D: NA; size: NA; J: TRBJ1-2; CDR3: CASSLTSQGNYGYTF; DNA: TGTGCCAGCAGCTTAACTTCCCAGGGGAACTATGGCTACACCTTC
V: TRBV7-3; D: NA; size: once; J: TRBJ2-3; CDR3: CASSPTILGGTSTDTQYF; DNA: TGTGCCAGCAGCCCGACTATTCTGGGTGGTACTAGCACAGATACGCAGTATTTT